This T cell receptor (beta chain) came from a study of siplizumab effects on memory and regulatory T cells. Some clones are missing from TCRdb's copy, which holds only in-frame ones; the method was immunoSEQ multiplex PCR. The sample includes about 100,000 clones, less than 95% of them seen just once. The germline gives CDR1 MDHEN, CDR2 SYDVKM. Trimming removed 5 bases from V and 4 bases from J, with 14 bases in between. The CDR3 consists of 14 residues. Overall study results and limits: The diversity of naive T cells seemed greater than that of memory cells, and their alloresponse contribution seemed major.

Notes on this clone: Antigen: not known.

The chain recombines TRBV28 with TRBJ1-2; D perhaps matches TRBD1 (6 bases). This receptor was taken from a human donor in good health. The sequencing sample was made of non-Treg CD4+ T cells sorted from blood. The DNA of the CDR3 is TGTGCCAGCAGTCTAATGAGACAGGTCTATGGCTACACCTTC. It codes for CASSLMRQVYGYTF.